This passage covers 11 T cell receptor beta chains from one sample sequenced in a study of cytomegalovirus exposure and HLA in healthy donors. The PCR had 60 Vbeta and 13 Jbeta primers. Only in-frame clones appear in the TCRdb table, and some are missing; sequencing was by immunoSEQ multiplex PCR. Among 110,000 to 150,000 clones listed, roughly three quarters were seen once. Sequencing input: PBMCs. All receptors come from a man in his 60s in good health and CMV-seronegative.

The rearrangement uses TRBV6-1 and TRBJ1-6, with D uncertain. The CDR3 runs 12 residues. Germline CDR1 and CDR2: MNHNS and SASEGT. V dropped 8 bases and J dropped 6 bases, with 8 bases sitting between them. This CDR3 is CASARSNSPLHF. The CDR3, as DNA: TGTGCCAGCGCCCGGTCTAATTCACCCCTCCACTTT.

The chain links TRBV27 to TRBJ2-7; D is possibly TRBD1 (6 bases). V lost 4 bases and J 6 bases, leaving 13 bases between the germline ends. Germline V gene lookup returns CDR1 MNHEY and CDR2 SMNVEV (reference sequence). The CDR3 has 13 residues. The CDR3 region is CASSSRGRVEQYF. The CDR3 DNA reads TGTGCCAGCAGTTCCAGGGGTCGGGTCGAGCAGTACTTC.

V and J are TRBV6-5 and TRBJ1-1; 9 bases map to TRBD1. Germline CDR1 MNHEY, CDR2 SVGAGI. This CDR3 has 14 residues. The junction had 6 bases not matched to a gene; V was cut back by 4 bases and J by 6 bases. The CDR3 region has the DNA TGTGCCAGCAGTTTTCGGACAGGGGTTGCTGAAGCTTTCTTT. This sequence encodes CASSFRTGVAEAFF.

J is TRBJ1-3 and V is TRBV19; TRBD1 agrees at 8 bases. J lost 0 bases, V lost 5 bases, and 0 bases had no gene match. The CDR3 consists of 14 residues. Per the germline V gene, CDR1 is LNHDA and CDR2 is SQIVND (reference sequence). CDR3 nucleotides: TGTGCCAGTAGTCAGGGGGCCTCTGGAAACACCATATATTTT. Translation gives CASSQGASGNTIYF.

This clone was observed a single time. V gene TRBV4-3 combines with J gene TRBJ2-5; a weak D match, TRBD2 (6 bases). The CDR3 consists of 16 residues. Germline CDR1 is LGHNA and CDR2 is YSLEER. Trimming pared 6 bases from V and 2 bases from J, leaving 19 bases between. CDR3 region: CASSLTVPGVQETQYF. DNA for the CDR3: TGCGCCAGCAGTCTCACGGTGCCGGGGGTTCAAGAGACCCAGTACTTC.

The rearrangement links TRBV5-4 to TRBJ2-5, with TRBD2 matching over 10 bases. V gave up 4 bases and J gave up 7 bases; unmatched junction bases: 7. Germline V CDR1 and CDR2: SGHNT, YYREEE (reference sequence). The CDR3 spans 14 residues. The CDR3 reads CASSAGTSAGTQYF. The CDR3 DNA sequence: TGTGCCAGCAGCGCGGGGACTAGCGCGGGGACCCAGTACTTC.

The chain carries TRBV28 and TRBJ1-5; no definite D call. Germline loops: CDR1 MDHEN, CDR2 SYDVKM. This CDR3 contains 12 residues. V gave up 4 bases and J gave up 4 bases, with 5 bases separating them. CDR3 coding DNA: TGTGCCAGCAGTTCGACAAATCAGCCCCAGCATTTT. Translation gives CASSSTNQPQHF.

This clone was recorded only once. This sequence joins TRBV6-1 and TRBJ2-1; 8 bases match TRBD2. V lost 3 bases, J lost 13 bases, and 8 bases stayed unmatched. This CDR3 region has 13 residues. Germline V CDR1 and CDR2: MNHNS, SASEGT. Here the CDR3 DNA reads TGTGCCAGCAGTGATGGTGGCGGGACTAGTCAGTTCTTC. Translated, it gives CASSDGGGTSQFF.

The V call is TRBV6-1, the J call TRBJ2-7; 7 bases agree with TRBD1. Germline CDR1 is MNHNS and CDR2 is SASEGT. The CDR3 loop spans 12 amino acids. V trimming: 6 bases; J trimming: 6 bases; junction bases outside the gene matches: 5. The chain's CDR3 is CASRETGREQYF. The CDR3 region has the DNA TGTGCCAGCAGAGAGACAGGGCGCGAGCAGTACTTC.

This chain uses TRBV7-8 with TRBJ2-1; 11 bases fit TRBD2. Losses at the gene ends were 4 bases for V and 1 base for J; bases not matched to a gene: 6. The length of the CDR3 is 17 residues. CDR1 and CDR2 (germline): SGHVS, FQNEAQ. CDR3 in DNA: TGTGCCAGCAGCTCCCGGACTAGCGGGTATTCCTACAATGAGCAGTTCTTC. Amino acid sequence: CASSSRTSGYSYNEQFF. Variable domain in full (rest from reference TRBV7-8 and TRBJ2-1): GAGVSQSPRYKVAKRGQDVALRCDPISGHVSLFWYQQALGQGPEFLTYFQNEAQLDKSGLPSDRFFAERPEGSVSTLKIQRTQQEDSAVYLCASSSRTSGYSYNEQFFGPGTRLTVL.

The CDR3 DNA sequence: TGTGCCAGCAGCTGGGGGGGGCCCCGTGGGAGTAGGACAGATACGCAGTATTTT. Its translation: CASSWGGPRGSRTDTQYF. The V call is TRBV13, the J call TRBJ2-3, with D possibly TRBD2 on 7 matching bases. Trimming took 4 bases from V and 3 from J, leaving 23 bases between them. This CDR3 is 18 amino acids long. The germline CDR1 and CDR2 sequences are PRHDT and FYEKMQ (reference sequence).